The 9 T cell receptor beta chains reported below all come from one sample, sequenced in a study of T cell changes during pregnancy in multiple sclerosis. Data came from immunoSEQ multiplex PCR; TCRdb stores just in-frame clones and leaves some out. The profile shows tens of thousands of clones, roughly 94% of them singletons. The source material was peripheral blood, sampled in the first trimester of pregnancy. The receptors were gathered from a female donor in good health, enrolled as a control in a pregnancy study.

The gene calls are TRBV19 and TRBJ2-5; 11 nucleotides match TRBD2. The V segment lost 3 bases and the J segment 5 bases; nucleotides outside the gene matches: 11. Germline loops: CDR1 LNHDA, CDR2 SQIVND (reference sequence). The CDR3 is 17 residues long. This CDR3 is CASSIGGSGGARETQYF. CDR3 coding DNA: TGTGCCAGTAGTATCGGCGGTAGCGGGGGGGCCCGGGAGACCCAGTACTTC. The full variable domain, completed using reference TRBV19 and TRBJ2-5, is DGGITQSPKYLFRKEGQNVTLSCEQNLNHDAMYWYRQDPGQGLRLIYYSQIVNDFQKGDIAEGYSVSREKKESFPLTVTSAQKNPTAFYLCASSIGGSGGARETQYFGPGTRLLVL.

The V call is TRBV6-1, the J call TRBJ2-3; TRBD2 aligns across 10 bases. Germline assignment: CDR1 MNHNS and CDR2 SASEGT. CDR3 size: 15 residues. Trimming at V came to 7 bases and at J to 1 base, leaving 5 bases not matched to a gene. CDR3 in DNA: TGTGCCAGCAAATTTACTAGCGGGGGCACAGATACGCAGTATTTT. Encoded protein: CASKFTSGGTDTQYF.

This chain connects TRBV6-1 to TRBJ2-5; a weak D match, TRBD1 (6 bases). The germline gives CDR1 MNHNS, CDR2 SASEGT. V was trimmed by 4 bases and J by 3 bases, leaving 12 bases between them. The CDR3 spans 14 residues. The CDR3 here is CASSGRGSKETQYF. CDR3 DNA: TGTGCCAGCAGTGGCAGGGGATCCAAAGAGACCCAGTACTTC.

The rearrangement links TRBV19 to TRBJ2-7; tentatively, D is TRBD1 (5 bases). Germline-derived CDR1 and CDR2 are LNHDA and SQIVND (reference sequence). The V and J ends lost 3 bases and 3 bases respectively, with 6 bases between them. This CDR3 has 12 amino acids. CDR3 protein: CASSIDSYEQYF. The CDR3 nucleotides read TGTGCCAGTAGTATTGACAGCTACGAGCAGTACTTC.

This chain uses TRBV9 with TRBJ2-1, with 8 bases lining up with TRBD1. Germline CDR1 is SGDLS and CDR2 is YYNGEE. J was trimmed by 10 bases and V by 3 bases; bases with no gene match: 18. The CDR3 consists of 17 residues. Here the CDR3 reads CASSDPGQANLASEQFF. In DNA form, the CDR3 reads TGTGCCAGCAGCGATCCGGGACAGGCGAACCTCGCGTCAGAGCAGTTCTTC.

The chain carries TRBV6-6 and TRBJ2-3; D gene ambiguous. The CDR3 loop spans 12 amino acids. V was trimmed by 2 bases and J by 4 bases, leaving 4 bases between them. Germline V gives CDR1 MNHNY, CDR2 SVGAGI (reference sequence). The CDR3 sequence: CASSYLADTQYF. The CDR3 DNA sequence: TGTGCCAGCAGTTACCTAGCAGATACGCAGTATTTT.

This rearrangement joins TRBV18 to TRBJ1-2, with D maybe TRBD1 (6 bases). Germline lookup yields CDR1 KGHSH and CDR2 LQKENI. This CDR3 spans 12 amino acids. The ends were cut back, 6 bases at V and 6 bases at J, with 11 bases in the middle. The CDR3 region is CASSPTGDGYTF. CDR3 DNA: TGTGCCAGCTCCCCGACAGGAGATGGCTACACCTTC.

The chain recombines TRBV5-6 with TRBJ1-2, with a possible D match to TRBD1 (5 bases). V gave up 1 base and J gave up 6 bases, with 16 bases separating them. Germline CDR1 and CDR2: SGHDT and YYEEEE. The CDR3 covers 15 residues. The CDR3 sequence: CASSLRMAGRHGYTF. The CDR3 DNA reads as TGTGCCAGCAGCTTGCGAATGGCAGGGCGCCATGGCTACACCTTC. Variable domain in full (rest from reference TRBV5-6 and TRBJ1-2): DAGVTQSPTHLIKTRGQQVTLRCSPKSGHDTVSWYQQALGQGPQFIFQYYEEEERQRGNFPDRFSGHQFPNYSSELNVNALLLGDSALYLCASSLRMAGRHGYTFGSGTRLTVV.

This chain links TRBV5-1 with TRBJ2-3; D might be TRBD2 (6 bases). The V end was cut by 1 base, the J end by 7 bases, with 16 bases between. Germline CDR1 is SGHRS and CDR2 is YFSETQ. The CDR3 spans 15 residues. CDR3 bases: TGCGCCAGCAGCTTGAGGGCGGGAAAGGGCAATACGCAGTATTTT. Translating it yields CASSLRAGKGNTQYF.